Given below is one TCR beta chain in context. Its antigen is unknown. The V end was cut by 4 bases, the J end by 3 bases, with 19 bases between. The CDR3 runs to 16 residues. CDR1 is SGDLS, CDR2 YYNGEE, per germline. This sample stems from a study of OX40 agonist ivuxolimab in advanced cancers. Overall study findings and caveats: Clonal expansion by week 6 occurred in CD4+ and CD8+ blood T cells (at 0.1 to 3.0 mg/kg).

Sequencing used immunoSEQ multiplex PCR; TCRdb keeps in-frame clones, though not all of them. The data hold over 150,000 clones, with approximately 94% observed a single time. This rearrangement joins TRBV9 to TRBJ1-2; D is perhaps TRBD1 (6 bases). The source of this sequence is an adult with an advanced solid tumor such as melanoma, head and neck, liver or kidney cancer. The sequenced sample was CD4+ or CD8+ T cells sorted from blood, obtained in a trial of the OX40 agonist ivuxolimab. Here the CDR3 reads CASSPRADRGDYGYTF. The CDR3 nucleotides read TGTGCCAGCAGCCCGAGAGCGGACAGAGGGGACTATGGCTACACCTTC.